Included here is one TCR beta chain sequence, with context. The entry originates in a study of shared clonotypes between healthy human individuals. CDR1 is MDHEN and CDR2 is SYDVKM in the germline V gene. Trimming removed 1 base at V and 6 bases at J, with 9 bases between. There are 13 residues in the CDR3. Evenly divided among several immunoSEQ plates was the genomic DNA of each subset. 200 to 250 ng DNA, around 30,000 T cell genomes, went into each sorted-subset replicate PCR. Clones were sequenced by immunoSEQ multiplex PCR, and TCRdb holds only the in-frame ones, with some missing. The profile shows under 2.5 million clones, roughly 92% of them singletons.

The sample was naive CD4+ T cells from PBMCs. Described subset: CD45RA+ positively selected. This TCR was recovered from a man between 18 and 29 years old in good health. Some clones in this sample may be carry-over from other donors' samples. The chain employs TRBV28 and TRBJ1-2; D remains unclear. The CDR3 sequence: CASSLFTGDGYTF. Here the CDR3 DNA reads TGTGCCAGCAGTTTATTTACGGGAGATGGCTACACCTTC.